This passage covers 27 T cell receptor beta chains from one sample sequenced in a study of control samples from healthy donors and cancer patients. Generated by immunoSEQ multiplex PCR, the TCRdb table keeps only in-frame clones and is missing some. The table includes around 85,000 clones, around 94% detected once. The sequencing sample was made of blood. All receptors come from a young woman in good health.

This chain connects TRBV4-2 to TRBJ2-2; perhaps TRBD2 as D (5 bases). Germline V gene lookup returns CDR1 LGHNA and CDR2 YNFKEQ. V was shortened by 2 bases and J by 4 bases, with 14 bases between the two germline ends. CDR3 length equals 16 residues. CDR3 sequence (DNA): TGTGCCAGCAGCCAAAGGGCCCTAGGGAGCACCGGGGAGCTGTTTTTT. It specifies CASSQRALGSTGELFF.

The chain joins TRBV11-3 to TRBJ1-1; 10 bases are shared with TRBD1. This CDR3 contains 15 residues. Germline values: CDR1 SGHNT, CDR2 YENEEA. With 5 bases clipped from V and 7 bases from J, the junction kept 10 bases outside the gene matches. The CDR3 loop is CASSPTGQGRGEAFF. The CDR3 nucleotides read TGTGCCAGCAGCCCAACGGGACAGGGGCGAGGTGAAGCTTTCTTT. Filled out from reference TRBV11-3 and TRBJ1-1, the complete variable domain reads EAGVVQSPRYKIIEKKQPVAFWCNPISGHNTLYWYLQNLGQGPELLIRYENEEAVDDSQLPKDRFSAERLKGVDSTLKIQPAELGDSAVYLCASSPTGQGRGEAFFGQGTRLTVV.

This chain joins TRBV7-9 and TRBJ2-7, with a possible D match to TRBD1 (5 bases). The CDR3 is 17 residues long. Trimming shortened V by 10 bases and J by 0 bases, and 25 bases separated the two germline ends. Germline CDR1 is SEHNR and CDR2 is FQNEAQ (reference sequence). CDR3 residues: CATTPIQTDDISYEQYF. CDR3 sequence (DNA): TGTGCCACGACGCCCATTCAGACAGACGATATCTCCTACGAGCAGTACTTC.

This clone was seen once. The V call is TRBV7-8, the J call TRBJ2-7; TRBD1 matches 7 bases. The germline V gene has CDR1 SGHVS and CDR2 FQNEAQ. This CDR3 comprises 13 residues. The V gene end was trimmed by 5 bases and the J gene end by 3 bases; junction bases not matched to a gene: 4. This CDR3 is CASSRDRDYEQYF. The CDR3 DNA sequence: TGTGCCAGCAGCCGCGACAGGGACTACGAGCAGTACTTC.

The rearrangement uses TRBV6-1 and TRBJ2-5, with D perhaps matching TRBD1 or TRBD2 (5 bases each). Germline-derived CDR1 and CDR2 are MNHNS and SASEGT. The CDR3 loop spans 15 amino acids. Trimming shortened V by 3 bases and J by 4 bases, and 15 bases separated the two germline ends. This CDR3 reads CASSDLARGRETQYF. The CDR3 coding sequence is TGTGCCAGCAGTGATCTTGCGAGGGGTAGAGAGACCCAGTACTTC.

The chain links TRBV2 to TRBJ1-2; D not certain. Per the germline V gene, CDR1 is SNHLY and CDR2 is FYNNEI. The V end was cut by 6 bases, the J end by 6 bases, with 11 bases between. The CDR3 totals 12 residues. The DNA for the CDR3 is TGTGCCAGCAGCCGGTCAGGTCATGGCTACACCTTC. Translated: CASSRSGHGYTF.

This clone has more than one count but fewer than ten. The chain employs TRBV5-1 and TRBJ2-5; 11 bases align to TRBD2. Unmatched junction bases numbered 12, after V lost 4 bases and J lost 7 bases. CDR3 length: 16 residues. CDR1 and CDR2 from the germline V gene are SGHRS and YFSETQ. CDR3 sequence (DNA): TGCGCCAGCAGCCGTCAGACTAGCGGGGACGCGGGGACCCAGTACTTC. As protein: CASSRQTSGDAGTQYF.

This chain uses TRBV28 with TRBJ1-5; D is ambiguous. The V and J ends lost 7 bases and 6 bases respectively, with 10 bases between them. The germline gives CDR1 MDHEN, CDR2 SYDVKM. This CDR3 is built from 12 residues. The CDR3: CASKFASQPQHF. In DNA form, the CDR3 reads TGTGCCAGCAAATTCGCGTCTCAGCCCCAGCATTTT. The full variable domain, its missing parts supplied by reference TRBV28 and TRBJ1-5, is DVKVTQSSRYLVKRTGEKVFLECVQDMDHENMFWYRQDPGLGLRLIYFSYDVKMKEKGDIPEGYSVSREKKERFSLILESASTNQTSMYLCASKFASQPQHFGDGTRLSIL.

This sequence joins TRBV7-2 and TRBJ2-5; D gene unclear. CDR1 is SGHTA, CDR2 FQGNSA, per germline. V was cut by 1 base and J by 5 bases, with 5 bases left in between. The CDR3 totals 12 residues. This CDR3 is CASSLDRETQYF. CDR3 DNA: TGTGCCAGCAGCTTAGATCGGGAGACCCAGTACTTC.

In DNA form, the CDR3 reads TGCGCCAGCAGCGCGGACATCAACTATGGCTACACCTTC. Translating it yields CASSADINYGYTF. The chain carries TRBV5-1 and TRBJ1-2; D might be TRBD1 (5 bases). The CDR3 runs to 13 residues. Germline CDR1 and CDR2: SGHRS and YFSETQ. Between the trimmed V and J ends, which lost 4 bases and 2 bases, there was a span of 9 bases.

CDR3 nucleotides: TGTGCCAGCAGCTTAGCGCTAACTCCACAATATGGCTACACCTTC. Its protein product is CASSLALTPQYGYTF. The chain has TRBV7-2 and TRBJ1-2; D is ambiguous. Germline V lookup: CDR1 SGHTA, CDR2 FQGNSA. This CDR3 region has 15 residues. Trimming took off 0 bases at V and 5 bases at J, with 13 bases between the two ends.

This clone was seen just once. This chain connects TRBV3-1 (or the pseudogene TRBV3-2) to TRBJ2-7; possible D gene TRBD2, 5 bases. The germline CDR1 and CDR2 sequences are LGHDT and YNNKEL (reference sequence). Trimming cost V 5 bases and J 3 bases, with 8 bases left between them. The CDR3 length is 12 residues. As DNA, the CDR3 is TGTGCCAGCAGCGCCGGGATCTACGAGCAGTACTTC. It specifies CASSAGIYEQYF.

This clone was detected once. This chain joins TRBV11-2 and TRBJ2-2; D unresolved. This CDR3 comprises 16 residues. V dropped 3 bases and J dropped 1 base, with 12 bases sitting between them. CDR1 and CDR2 (germline): SGHAT, FQNNGV. For the CDR3, the DNA is TGTGCCAGCAGCTTTTATCGCAGATTGAACACCGGGGAGCTGTTTTTT. Protein product: CASSFYRRLNTGELFF.

This clone appeared a single time. The rearrangement links TRBV3-1 (or the pseudogene TRBV3-2) to TRBJ1-1; 9 bases fit TRBD1. CDR1 is LGHDT and CDR2 is YNNKEL in the germline V gene (reference sequence). The CDR3 extends over 15 amino acids. The V and J ends lost 1 base and 4 bases, in that order; junction bases with no gene match: 4. CDR3 nucleotides: TGTGCCAGCAGCCAAGCCTTACAGGGGGCCACTGAAGCTTTCTTT. Translating it yields CASSQALQGATEAFF.

The chain joins TRBV12-3 or TRBV12-4 to TRBJ2-7; TRBD1 is a possible D gene (6 bases). The germline V and J ends were trimmed by 5 bases and 1 base, with 9 bases remaining between them. The CDR3 has 13 amino acids. This CDR3 reads CASSGDTSYEQYF. The CDR3 DNA reads as TGTGCCAGCAGTGGGGACACTTCCTACGAGCAGTACTTC.

This sequence joins TRBV6-5 and TRBJ2-1, with 7 bases matching TRBD2. The CDR3 is 14 residues long. Trimming took 5 bases from V and 1 from J; bases not matched to a gene: 2. In germline, CDR1 is MNHEY, CDR2 SVGAGI. In nucleotides, the CDR3 is TGTGCCAGCAGTAGCGGGACGTCCTACAATGAGCAGTTCTTC. Protein: CASSSGTSYNEQFF.

The rearrangement uses TRBV7-2 and TRBJ1-2; a weak D match, TRBD1 (5 bases). Trimming shortened V by 3 bases and J by 7 bases, and 9 bases separated the two germline ends. Germline lookup yields CDR1 SGHTA and CDR2 FQGNSA. This CDR3 contains 12 residues. CDR3 loop: CASSFTGAGYTF. The CDR3 nucleotides read TGTGCCAGCAGCTTTACTGGGGCTGGCTACACCTTC. The full variable domain, with the rest looked up from reference TRBV7-2 and TRBJ1-2, is GAGVSQSPSNKVTEKGKDVELRCDPISGHTALYWYRQSLGQGLEFLIYFQGNSAPDKSGLPSDRFSAERTGGSVSTLTIQRTQQEDSAVYLCASSFTGAGYTFGSGTRLTVV.

Here the CDR3 DNA reads TGTGCCAGTAGTATGACCGCACCTGAAGCTTTCTTT. It is translated as CASSMTAPEAFF. The chain recombines TRBV19 with TRBJ1-1; unclear D gene. The CDR3 contains 12 residues. V was trimmed by 3 bases and J by 6 bases, leaving 8 bases between them. Germline V gene lookup returns CDR1 LNHDA and CDR2 SQIVND (reference sequence).

The chain recombines TRBV27 with TRBJ2-7, with 11 bases aligning to TRBD2. Unmatched junction bases numbered 5, after V lost 5 bases and J lost 2 bases. The CDR3 runs 15 residues. In germline, CDR1 is MNHEY, CDR2 SMNVEV (reference sequence). The CDR3 sequence is CASSQGTSGTYEQYF. In DNA form, the CDR3 reads TGTGCCAGCAGTCAGGGGACTAGCGGAACCTACGAGCAGTACTTC.

The chain couples TRBV5-6 to TRBJ1-6; D is undetermined. V was clipped by 0 bases and J by 6 bases, with 7 bases between them. The CDR3 is 14 residues long. Germline V lookup: CDR1 SGHDT, CDR2 YYEEEE. The CDR3 loop is CASSLGPSNSPLHF. For the CDR3, the DNA is TGTGCCAGCAGCTTGGGGCCGAGTAATTCACCCCTCCACTTT. Variable domain in full (rest from reference TRBV5-6 and TRBJ1-6): DAGVTQSPTHLIKTRGQQVTLRCSPKSGHDTVSWYQQALGQGPQFIFQYYEEEERQRGNFPDRFSGHQFPNYSSELNVNALLLGDSALYLCASSLGPSNSPLHFGNGTRLTVT.

J is TRBJ2-7 and V is TRBV2, with 13 bases aligning to TRBD2. V shed 3 bases, J shed 0 bases, and the junction held 11 bases outside the gene matches. The CDR3 spans 19 residues. The germline V gene encodes CDR1 SNHLY and CDR2 FYNNEI. CDR3: CASSDTGTSGAGSSYEQYF. The CDR3 DNA reads as TGTGCCAGCAGTGACACTGGGACTAGCGGGGCGGGAAGCTCCTACGAGCAGTACTTC.

The chain links TRBV28 to TRBJ1-1; 10 nucleotides line up with TRBD1. CDR1 is MDHEN, CDR2 SYDVKM, per germline. V lost 3 bases and J lost 4; bases outside the gene matches: 5. The CDR3 length is 15 residues. In DNA form, the CDR3 reads TGTGCCAGCAGTTTGGACGGGACAGGGGCCACTGAAGCTTTCTTT. This gives the protein CASSLDGTGATEAFF.

The chain carries TRBV2 and TRBJ1-4; D remains unclear. V dropped 5 bases and J dropped 8 bases, with 6 bases sitting between them. CDR1 and CDR2 from the germline V gene are SNHLY and FYNNEI. This CDR3 has 11 residues. The CDR3 DNA follows: TGTGCCAGCAGTTCCGGAGAAAAACTGTTTTTT. As protein: CASSSGEKLFF.

The chain links TRBV5-5 to TRBJ1-4, with D unclear. Germline V gives CDR1 SGHKS, CDR2 YYEKEE (reference sequence). CDR3 size: 16 residues. Trimming shortened V by 4 bases and J by 3 bases, and 16 bases separated the two germline ends. CDR3 sequence reads: CASSRRNDPSNEKLFF. The CDR3 DNA sequence: TGTGCCAGCAGCCGTAGGAACGATCCTTCTAATGAAAAACTGTTTTTT.

This sequence joins TRBV6-5 and TRBJ1-1, with a possible D match to TRBD1 (6 bases). The CDR3 is 11 residues long. Germline lookup yields CDR1 MNHEY and CDR2 SVGAGI. Trimming left V 2 bases short and J 8 bases short, with 6 bases between. The CDR3, as DNA: TGTGCCAGCAGTTACGGGACAGAAGCTTTCTTT. It yields the protein CASSYGTEAFF.

The V call is TRBV7-2, the J call TRBJ1-5; D remains ambiguous. Germline assignment: CDR1 SGHTA and CDR2 FQGNSA. Deletions cut 2 bases from V and 0 bases from J, with 14 bases between. This CDR3 comprises 17 residues. The CDR3 DNA follows: TGTGCCAGCAGCTTATTGGGCCCATTCTTTAGCAATCAGCCCCAGCATTTT. This codes for CASSLLGPFFSNQPQHF.

J is TRBJ2-7 and V is TRBV2; 9 bases align to TRBD1. The germline V gene has CDR1 SNHLY and CDR2 FYNNEI. The CDR3 covers 14 residues. The V gene end was trimmed by 4 bases and the J gene end by 2 bases; junction bases not matched to a gene: 3. The CDR3 reads CASSGDRAPYEQYF. The DNA of the CDR3 is TGTGCCAGCAGTGGGGACAGGGCACCCTACGAGCAGTACTTC.